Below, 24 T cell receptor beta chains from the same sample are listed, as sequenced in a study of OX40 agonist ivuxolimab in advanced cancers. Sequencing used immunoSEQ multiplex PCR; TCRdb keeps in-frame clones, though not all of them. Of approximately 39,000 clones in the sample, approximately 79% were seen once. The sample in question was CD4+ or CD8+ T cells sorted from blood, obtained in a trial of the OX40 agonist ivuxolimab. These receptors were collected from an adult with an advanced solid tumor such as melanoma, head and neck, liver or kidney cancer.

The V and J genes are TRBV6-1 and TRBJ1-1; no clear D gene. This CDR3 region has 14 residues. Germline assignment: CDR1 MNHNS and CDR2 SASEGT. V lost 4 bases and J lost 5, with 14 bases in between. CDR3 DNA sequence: TGTGCCAGCAGTGGGTTAAGGCAGTCAACTGAAGCTTTCTTT. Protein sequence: CASSGLRQSTEAFF.

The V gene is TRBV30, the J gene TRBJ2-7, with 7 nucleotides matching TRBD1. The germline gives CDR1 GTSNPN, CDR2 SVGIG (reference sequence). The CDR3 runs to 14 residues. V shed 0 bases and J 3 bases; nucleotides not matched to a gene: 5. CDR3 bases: TGTGCCTGGAGTGTAAAGGGGGCAAGCTACGAGCAGTACTTC. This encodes CAWSVKGASYEQYF.

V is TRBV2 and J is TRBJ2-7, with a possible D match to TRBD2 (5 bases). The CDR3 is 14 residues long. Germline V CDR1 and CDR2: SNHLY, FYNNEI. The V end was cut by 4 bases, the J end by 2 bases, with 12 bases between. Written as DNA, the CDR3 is TGTGCCAGCAGTGGCCCGGGATCTCCCTACGAGCAGTACTTC. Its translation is CASSGPGSPYEQYF.

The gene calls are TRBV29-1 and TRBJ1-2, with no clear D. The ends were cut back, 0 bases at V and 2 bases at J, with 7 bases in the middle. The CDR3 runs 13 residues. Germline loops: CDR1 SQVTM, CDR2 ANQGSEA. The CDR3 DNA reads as TGCAGCGTTGAAGACCAGGACAACTATGGCTACACCTTC. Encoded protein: CSVEDQDNYGYTF.

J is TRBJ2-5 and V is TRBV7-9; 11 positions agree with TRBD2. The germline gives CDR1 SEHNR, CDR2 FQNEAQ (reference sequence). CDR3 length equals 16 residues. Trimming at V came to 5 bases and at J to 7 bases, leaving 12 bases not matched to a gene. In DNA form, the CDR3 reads TGTGCCAGCAGCGCAGCTAGCGGGGGGTTTTTCGGGACCCAGTACTTC. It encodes CASSAASGGFFGTQYF.

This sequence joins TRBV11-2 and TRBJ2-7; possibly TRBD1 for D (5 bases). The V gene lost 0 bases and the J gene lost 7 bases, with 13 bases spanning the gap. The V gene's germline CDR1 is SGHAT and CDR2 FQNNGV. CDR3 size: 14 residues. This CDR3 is CASSLEPRVREQYF. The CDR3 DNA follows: TGTGCCAGCAGCTTAGAGCCCAGGGTAAGGGAGCAGTACTTC. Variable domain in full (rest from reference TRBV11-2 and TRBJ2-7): EAGVAQSPRYKIIEKRQSVAFWCNPISGHATLYWYQQILGQGPKLLIQFQNNGVVDDSQLPKDRFSAERLKGVDSTLKIQPAKLEDSAVYLCASSLEPRVREQYFGPGTRLTVT.

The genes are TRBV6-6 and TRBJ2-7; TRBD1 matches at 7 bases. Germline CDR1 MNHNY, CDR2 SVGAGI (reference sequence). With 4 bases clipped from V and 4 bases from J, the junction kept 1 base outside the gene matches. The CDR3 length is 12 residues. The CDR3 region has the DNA TGTGCCAGCAGTTCGACAGGGTACGAGCAGTACTTC. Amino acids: CASSSTGYEQYF.

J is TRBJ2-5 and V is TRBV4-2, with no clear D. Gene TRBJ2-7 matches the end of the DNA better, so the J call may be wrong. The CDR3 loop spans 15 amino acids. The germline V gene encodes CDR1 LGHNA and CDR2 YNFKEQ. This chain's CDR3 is CASSPSLAETYEQYF. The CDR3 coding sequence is TGTGCCAGCAGCCCCTCCTTGGCGGAAACCTACGAGCAGTACTTC.

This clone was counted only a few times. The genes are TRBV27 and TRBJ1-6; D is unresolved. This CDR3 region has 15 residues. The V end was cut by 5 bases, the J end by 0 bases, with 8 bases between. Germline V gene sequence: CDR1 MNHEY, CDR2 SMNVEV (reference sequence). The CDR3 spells CASSEPYSYNSPLHF. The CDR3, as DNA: TGTGCCAGCAGTGAACCGTACTCCTATAATTCACCCCTCCACTTT.

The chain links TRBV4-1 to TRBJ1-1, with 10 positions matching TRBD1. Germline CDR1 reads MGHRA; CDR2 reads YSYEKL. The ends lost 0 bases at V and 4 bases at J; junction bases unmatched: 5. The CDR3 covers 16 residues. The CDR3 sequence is CASSQDWDRGSTEAFF. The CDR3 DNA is TGCGCCAGCAGCCAAGATTGGGACAGGGGTAGCACTGAAGCTTTCTTT.

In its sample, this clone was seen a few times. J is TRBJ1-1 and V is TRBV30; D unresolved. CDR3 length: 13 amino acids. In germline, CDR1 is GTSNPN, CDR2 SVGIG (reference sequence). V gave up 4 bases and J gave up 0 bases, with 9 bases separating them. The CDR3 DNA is TGTGCCTGGATGGGCCGCATGAACACTGAAGCTTTCTTT. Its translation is CAWMGRMNTEAFF.

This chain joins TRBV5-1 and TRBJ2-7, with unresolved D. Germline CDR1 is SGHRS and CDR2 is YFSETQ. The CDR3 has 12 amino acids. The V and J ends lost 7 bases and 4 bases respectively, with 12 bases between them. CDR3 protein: CASLGVGYEQYF. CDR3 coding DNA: TGCGCCAGCCTCGGTGTCGGATACGAGCAGTACTTC.

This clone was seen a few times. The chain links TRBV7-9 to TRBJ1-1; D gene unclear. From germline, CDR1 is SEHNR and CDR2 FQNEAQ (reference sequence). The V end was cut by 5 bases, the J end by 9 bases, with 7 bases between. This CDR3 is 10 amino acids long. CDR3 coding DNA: TGTGCCAGCAGCACCGTCAAAGCTTTCTTT. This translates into CASSTVKAFF.

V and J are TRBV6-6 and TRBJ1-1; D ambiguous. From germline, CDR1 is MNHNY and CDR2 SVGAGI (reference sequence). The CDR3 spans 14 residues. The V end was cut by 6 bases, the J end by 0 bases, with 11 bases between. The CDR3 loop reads CASSEGVMNTEAFF. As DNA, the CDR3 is TGTGCCAGCAGCGAGGGTGTGATGAACACTGAAGCTTTCTTT.

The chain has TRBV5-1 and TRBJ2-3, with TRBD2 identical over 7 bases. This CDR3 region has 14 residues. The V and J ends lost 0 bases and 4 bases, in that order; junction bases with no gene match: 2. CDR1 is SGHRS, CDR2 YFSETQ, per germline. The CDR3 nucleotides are TGCGCCAGCAGCTTGGAGACTAGCCCAGATACGCAGTATTTT. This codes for CASSLETSPDTQYF.

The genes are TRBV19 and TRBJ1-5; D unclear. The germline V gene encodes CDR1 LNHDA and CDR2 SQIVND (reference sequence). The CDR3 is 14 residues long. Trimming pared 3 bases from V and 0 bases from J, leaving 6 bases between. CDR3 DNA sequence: TGTGCCAGTAGTATTTCTCATAGCAATCAGCCCCAGCATTTT. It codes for CASSISHSNQPQHF. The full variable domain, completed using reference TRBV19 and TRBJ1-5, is DGGITQSPKYLFRKEGQNVTLSCEQNLNHDAMYWYRQDPGQGLRLIYYSQIVNDFQKGDIAEGYSVSREKKESFPLTVTSAQKNPTAFYLCASSISHSNQPQHFGDGTRLSIL.

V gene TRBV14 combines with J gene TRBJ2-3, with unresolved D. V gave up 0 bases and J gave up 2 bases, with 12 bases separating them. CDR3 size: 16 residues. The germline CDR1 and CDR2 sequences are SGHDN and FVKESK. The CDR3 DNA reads TGTGCCAGCAGCCAAGACACCCTGTCGAACACAGATACGCAGTATTTT. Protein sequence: CASSQDTLSNTDTQYF.

CDR3 loop: CASRRQTENTEAFF. As DNA, the CDR3 is TGTGCCAGTAGGCGGCAGACAGAGAACACTGAAGCTTTCTTT. The chain links TRBV19 to TRBJ1-1; D perhaps matches TRBD1 (5 bases). Trimming took 6 bases from V and 1 from J, leaving 12 bases between them. This CDR3 contains 14 residues. CDR1 is LNHDA and CDR2 is SQIVND in the germline V gene (reference sequence).

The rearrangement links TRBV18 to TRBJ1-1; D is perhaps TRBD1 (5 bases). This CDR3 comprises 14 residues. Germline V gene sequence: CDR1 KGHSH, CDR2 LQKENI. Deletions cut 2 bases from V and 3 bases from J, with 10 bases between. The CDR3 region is CASSPSVRDTEAFF. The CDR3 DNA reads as TGTGCCAGCTCACCAAGTGTCAGGGACACTGAAGCTTTCTTT.

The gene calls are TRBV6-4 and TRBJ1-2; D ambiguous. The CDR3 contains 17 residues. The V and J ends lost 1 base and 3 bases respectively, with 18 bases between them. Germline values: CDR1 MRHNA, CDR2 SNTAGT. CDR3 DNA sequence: TGTGCCAGCAGTGACTATGCTGGCGACACTTCACACTATGGCTACACCTTC. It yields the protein CASSDYAGDTSHYGYTF.

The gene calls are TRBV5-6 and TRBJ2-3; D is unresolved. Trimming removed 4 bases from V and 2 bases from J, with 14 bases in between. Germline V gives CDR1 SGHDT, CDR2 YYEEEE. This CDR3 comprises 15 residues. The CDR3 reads CASSLDLGLTDTQYF. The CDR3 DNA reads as TGTGCCAGCAGCCTAGACCTTGGGCTCACAGATACGCAGTATTTT.

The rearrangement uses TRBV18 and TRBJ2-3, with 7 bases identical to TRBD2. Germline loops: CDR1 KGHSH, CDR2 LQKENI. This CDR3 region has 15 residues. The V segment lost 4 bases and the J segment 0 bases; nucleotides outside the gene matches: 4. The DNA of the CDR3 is TGTGCCAGCTCACAAAGCGGGGCTAGCACAGATACGCAGTATTTT. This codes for CASSQSGASTDTQYF.

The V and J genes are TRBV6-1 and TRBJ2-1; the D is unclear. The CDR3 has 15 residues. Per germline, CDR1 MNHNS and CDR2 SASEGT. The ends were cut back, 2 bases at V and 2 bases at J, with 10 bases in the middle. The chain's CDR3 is CASSESGEAYNEQFF. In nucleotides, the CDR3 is TGTGCCAGCAGTGAAAGTGGGGAAGCCTACAATGAGCAGTTCTTC.

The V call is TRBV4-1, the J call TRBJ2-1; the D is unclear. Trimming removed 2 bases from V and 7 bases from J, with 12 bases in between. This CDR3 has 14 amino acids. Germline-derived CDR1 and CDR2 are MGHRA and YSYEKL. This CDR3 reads CASSQLPFGNEQFF. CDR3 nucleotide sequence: TGCGCCAGCAGCCAACTGCCCTTTGGAAATGAGCAGTTCTTC.